These 5 T cell receptor beta chains were all obtained from the same sample, sequenced in a study of blood T cell repertoires in COVID-19 (dated by TCRdb to between 2020 and 2021). Library creation used the immunoSEQ multiplex PCR assay. TCRdb holds this immuneACCESS table with in-frame rearrangements only. Some clones are missing; in checked studies, unresolved V genes explain under half, and the rest has no known cause. The sample table lists approximately 230,000 clones, around 90% of them with a count of one. The ten largest clones capture roughly 1.4% of the sample. The sequenced material came from peripheral blood. All receptors derive from a man of 80 years or more with acute or convalescent COVID-19.

The V call is TRBV5-1, the J call TRBJ2-5; D possibly corresponds to TRBD2 (5 bases). CDR1 and CDR2 from the germline V gene are SGHRS and YFSETQ. Deletions cut 6 bases from V and 2 bases from J, with 14 bases between. The CDR3 sequence is 14 residues long. The CDR3 reads CASNLLGHQETQYF. CDR3 DNA: TGCGCCAGCAACCTACTAGGGCATCAAGAGACCCAGTACTTC.

The CDR3 region is CATSVSVSDTQYF. Here the CDR3 DNA reads TGTGCCACCAGTGTGAGCGTGTCAGATACGCAGTATTTT. The V call is TRBV24-1, the J call TRBJ2-3; D is undetermined. The CDR3 has 13 residues. V lost 5 bases and J 4 bases, leaving 9 bases between the germline ends. Per germline, CDR1 KGHDR and CDR2 SFDVKD.

The gene calls are TRBV5-6 and TRBJ2-1, with a possible D match to TRBD2 (6 bases). Per germline, CDR1 SGHDT and CDR2 YYEEEE. Trimming left V 2 bases short and J 2 bases short, with 14 bases between. CDR3 length equals 16 residues. CDR3 residues: CASSFGGVRAYNEQFF. The CDR3 DNA reads as TGTGCCAGCAGCTTTGGCGGGGTGAGGGCCTACAATGAGCAGTTCTTC.

J is TRBJ2-1 and V is TRBV5-1; 15 bases match TRBD2. V lost 3 bases and J lost 8; bases outside the gene matches: 3. CDR3 length equals 15 residues. Germline V CDR1 and CDR2: SGHRS, YFSETQ. The DNA for the CDR3 is TGCGCCAGCAGCTGGACTAGCGGGGGGGCTTATGAGCAGTTCTTC. Protein: CASSWTSGGAYEQFF.

The chain recombines TRBV9 with TRBJ1-1; 7 bases are a match to TRBD1. Germline V CDR1 and CDR2: SGDLS, YYNGEE. This CDR3 comprises 14 residues. J was trimmed by 4 bases and V by 0 bases; bases with no gene match: 3. The CDR3 here is CASSVVGGPTEAFF. Here the CDR3 DNA reads TGTGCCAGCAGCGTAGTAGGGGGCCCCACTGAAGCTTTCTTT.